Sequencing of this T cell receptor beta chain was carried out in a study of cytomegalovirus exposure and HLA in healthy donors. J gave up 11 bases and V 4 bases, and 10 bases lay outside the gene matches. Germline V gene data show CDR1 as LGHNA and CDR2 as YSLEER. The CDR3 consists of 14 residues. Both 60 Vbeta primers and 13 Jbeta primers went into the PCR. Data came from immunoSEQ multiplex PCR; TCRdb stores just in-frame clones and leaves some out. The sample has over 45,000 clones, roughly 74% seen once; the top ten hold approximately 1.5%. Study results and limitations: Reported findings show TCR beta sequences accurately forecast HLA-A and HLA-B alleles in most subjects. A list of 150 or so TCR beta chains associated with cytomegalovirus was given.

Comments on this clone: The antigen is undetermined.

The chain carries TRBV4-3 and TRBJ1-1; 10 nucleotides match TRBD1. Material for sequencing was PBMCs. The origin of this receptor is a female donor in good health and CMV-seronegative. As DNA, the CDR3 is TGCGCCAGCAGCCGCTCCGGGACAGGGGAGGGGGCTTTCTTT. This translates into CASSRSGTGEGAFF.